This is a list of T cell receptor beta chains from one sample in a study of T cell responses to AZD1222 COVID-19 vaccine. Sequenced by immunoSEQ multiplex PCR; TCRdb stores in-frame clones only, minus some. The data show about 170,000 clones, around 88% seen once. Material: peripheral blood, obtained 28 days after the second AZD1222 dose. The receptors shown here come from an adult who received the AZD1222 COVID-19 vaccine. CDR3s include the opening cysteine and the closing phenylalanine or tryptophan. The order of the fields is V gene, CDR3 protein.

v_call: TRBV7-8
cdr3_aa: CASSLATLNTEAFF

v_call: TRBV6-1
cdr3_aa: CASSESAEAFF

v_call: TRBV4-1
cdr3_aa: CASSQGPTGVDYEQYF

v_call: TRBV12-3/TRBV12-4
cdr3_aa: CASSKMDEQYF

v_call: TRBV12-3/TRBV12-4
cdr3_aa: CASSPVSNQPQHF

v_call: TRBV25-1
cdr3_aa: CASSAMGDTEAFF

v_call: TRBV7-2
cdr3_aa: CASSPTSLAYTDTQYF

v_call: TRBV6-5
cdr3_aa: CASSQTGAYNSPLHF

v_call: TRBV5-8
cdr3_aa: CASSLGYHEQYF

v_call: TRBV6-2/TRBV6-3
cdr3_aa: CASSYEDAGGYTF

v_call: TRBV5-1
cdr3_aa: CASSLQSTGELFF

v_call: TRBV10-3
cdr3_aa: CAISELGETQYF

v_call: TRBV4-1
cdr3_aa: CASSQDWSSSEAATYGYTF

v_call: TRBV4-3
cdr3_aa: CASSQEQYGGDGYTF

v_call: TRBV7-8
cdr3_aa: CASSPGLANTGELFF

v_call: TRBV7-8
cdr3_aa: CASSLWGPGESTEAFF

v_call: TRBV4-1
cdr3_aa: CASSQGTSSSYNEQFF

v_call: TRBV6-1
cdr3_aa: CASSGTADQAFF

v_call: TRBV5-1
cdr3_aa: CASSRGLAGGLTDTQYF

v_call: TRBV10-3
cdr3_aa: CAISADGTEAFF

v_call: TRBV5-4
cdr3_aa: CASSSTTKRGPQETQYF

v_call: TRBV12-3/TRBV12-4
cdr3_aa: CASSFGDGYTF

v_call: TRBV19
cdr3_aa: CASSMSGMLLSYNEQFF

v_call: TRBV28
cdr3_aa: CASSSRSGTPLHF

v_call: TRBV5-6
cdr3_aa: CASISGAAGNTIYF

v_call: TRBV5-4
cdr3_aa: CASSLAAENTEAFF

v_call: TRBV14
cdr3_aa: CASSEQGYNSPLHF

v_call: TRBV4-1
cdr3_aa: CASSRTEDSYEQYF

v_call: TRBV6-1
cdr3_aa: CASSELRGEAFF

v_call: TRBV5-6
cdr3_aa: CASSLAVRLSGNTIYF

v_call: TRBV5-4
cdr3_aa: CASSSRQGRFTEAFF

v_call: TRBV14
cdr3_aa: CASSWGDGYEQYF

v_call: TRBV7-8
cdr3_aa: CASSLSSMTLLATNEKLFF

v_call: TRBV29-1
cdr3_aa: CSVERLASGYTF

v_call: TRBV5-1
cdr3_aa: CASSLLVDAEAFF

v_call: TRBV6-6
cdr3_aa: CASTNGVSPLHF

v_call: TRBV4-1
cdr3_aa: CASSQPQTGGNQPQHF

v_call: TRBV7-9
cdr3_aa: CASSLGESSYEQYF

v_call: TRBV2
cdr3_aa: CASKGLAGGGTYNEQFF

v_call: TRBV5-1
cdr3_aa: CASSSGGPNTGELFF

v_call: TRBV5-1
cdr3_aa: CASSPRPAPEAFF

v_call: TRBV10-3
cdr3_aa: CAIRLHWGTGGFATNEKLFF

v_call: TRBV5-6
cdr3_aa: CASSLEAVYTF

v_call: TRBV6-5
cdr3_aa: CAGSSRAPPHEQFF

v_call: TRBV18
cdr3_aa: CASSPFGTTNEKLFF

v_call: TRBV5-1
cdr3_aa: CASSLGQATNEKLFF

v_call: TRBV2
cdr3_aa: CACGTGRYQETQYF

v_call: TRBV2
cdr3_aa: CASSEAGTPNSPLHF

v_call: TRBV14
cdr3_aa: CASSQGQVVGSEAFF

v_call: TRBV19
cdr3_aa: CASSIVTGSPQETQYF

v_call: TRBV24-1
cdr3_aa: CATSEPQTCPAANYGYTF

v_call: TRBV29-1
cdr3_aa: CSANGLAYEQYF

v_call: TRBV5-6
cdr3_aa: CASSYILAYEQYF

v_call: TRBV4-2
cdr3_aa: CASSQGRTSNQPQHF

v_call: TRBV11-2
cdr3_aa: CASSKGGVGQPQHF

v_call: TRBV30
cdr3_aa: CAWSHGTALREQYF

v_call: TRBV4-1
cdr3_aa: CASSQDRRNYGYTF